One sample yielded the 9 T cell receptor beta chains listed below, sequenced in a study of response to subunit inactivated influenza vaccine. TCRdb reprocessed the RT-PCR reads with MiXCR, giving one entry per CDR3 protein. The table has over 800,000 distinct CDR3 sequences, 21% seen once. Sequences were derived from PBMCs from blood, sampled about 5 days after vaccination. These receptors were collected from a man aged 50-60 years who received an inactivated influenza vaccine.

V and J are TRBV7-9 and TRBJ2-1; D possibly matches TRBD1 or TRBD2 (6 bases each). There are 14 residues in the CDR3. The germline CDR1 and CDR2 sequences are SEHNR and FQNEAQ (reference sequence). V was trimmed by 5 bases and J by 7 bases, leaving 15 bases between them. The CDR3 sequence: CASSAGQGKNEQFF. CDR3 sequence (DNA): TGTGCCAGCAGCGCGGGGCAGGGGAAGAATGAGCAGTTCTTC.

This rearrangement joins TRBV20-1 to TRBJ1-1; no firm D call. Germline CDR1 reads DFQATT; CDR2 reads SNEGSKA (reference sequence). This CDR3 spans 13 amino acids. V lost 1 base, J lost 1 base, and 7 bases lay in between. The CDR3 protein is CSARGHENTEAFF. Written as DNA, the CDR3 is TGCAGTGCTAGAGGCCACGAGAACACTGAAGCTTTCTTT.

The rearrangement uses TRBV10-2 and TRBJ2-2; D gene unclear. The germline V and J ends were trimmed by 0 bases and 1 base, with 6 bases remaining between them. The V gene's germline CDR1 is WSHSY and CDR2 SAAADI. This CDR3 contains 15 residues. DNA of the CDR3: TGCGCCAGCAGTGAGTCGTTTGGGAACACCGGGGAGCTGTTTTTT. This translates into CASSESFGNTGELFF.

CDR3 DNA sequence: TGTGCCACCAACCCTAGAGGCAGCATCTACGAGCAGTACTTC. It translates to CATNPRGSIYEQYF. The chain couples TRBV15 to TRBJ2-7, with unresolved D. V lost 7 bases and J 3 bases, leaving 16 bases between the germline ends. Germline V CDR1 and CDR2: LNHNV, YYDKDF (reference sequence). The CDR3 totals 14 residues.

The V and J genes are TRBV7-2 and TRBJ2-3; D is undetermined. Looked up from germline, CDR1 is SGHTA and CDR2 is FQGNSA. Trimming cost V 2 bases and J 0 bases, with 6 bases left between them. The CDR3 loop spans 14 amino acids. The CDR3 protein is CASSLRYSTDTQYF. The CDR3 DNA sequence: TGTGCCAGCAGCTTACGGTATAGCACAGATACGCAGTATTTT.

The genes are TRBV7-9 and TRBJ1-5; TRBD1 might be the D (6 bases). Between the trimmed V and J ends, which lost 5 bases and 1 base, there was a span of 18 bases. CDR1 and CDR2 from the germline V gene are SEHNR and FQNEAQ (reference sequence). The CDR3 sequence is 17 residues long. CDR3 region: CASSRSQTGASNQPQHF. As DNA, the CDR3 is TGTGCCAGCAGCCGTTCACAGACGGGGGCGAGCAATCAGCCCCAGCATTTT.

The rearrangement joins TRBV11-2 to TRBJ2-7; D is unresolved. Germline V gives CDR1 SGHAT, CDR2 FQNNGV. The CDR3 has 13 residues. The V end lost 2 bases, the J end lost 3 bases, and 8 bases lay between the germline ends. The CDR3 DNA sequence: TGTGCCAGCAGCTTATTCGCTTACTACGAGCAGTACTTC. Protein: CASSLFAYYEQYF.

CDR3 DNA sequence: TGTGCCAGCAGTTACGCCAGGGGGCGAGACATTCAGTACTTC. Translation: CASSYARGRDIQYF. The chain links TRBV6-5 to TRBJ2-4; 8 bases line up with TRBD1. The CDR3 is 14 residues long. Germline trimming cut 2 bases from V and 8 bases from J; bases unmatched to any gene: 5. Per the germline V gene, CDR1 is MNHEY and CDR2 is SVGAGI.

A few counts support this clonotype. The CDR3: CASSLNWDSSYEQYF. Written as DNA, the CDR3 is TGCGCCAGCAGCTTGAATTGGGACAGCTCCTACGAGCAGTACTTC. The V and J genes are TRBV5-1 and TRBJ2-7, with 7 bases matching TRBD1. The CDR3 contains 15 residues. From germline, CDR1 is SGHRS and CDR2 YFSETQ. V lost 1 base to trimming and J lost 0 bases; unmatched junction nucleotides: 4.